This TCR beta chain was sequenced for a study of cytomegalovirus exposure and HLA in healthy donors. The PCR was carried out with 60 Vbeta primers and 13 Jbeta primers. Using immunoSEQ multiplex PCR, the repertoire was profiled, and TCRdb retains in-frame clones only, with some absent. The data show 150,000 to 200,000 clones, over 80% seen once. This clone appeared a single time. With 6 bases removed from V and 2 bases from J, the gap between germline ends came to 14 bases. CDR1 is WNHNN, CDR2 SYGVQD, per germline (reference sequence). The CDR3 covers 15 residues. The source of this sequence is a girl under 18 in good health and CMV-seropositive. The chain joins TRBV10-1 to TRBJ1-5, with a possible D match to TRBD1 (6 bases). The sequencing input was PBMCs. The CDR3 protein is CASSTVGTRNQPQHF. CDR3 DNA: TGCGCCAGCAGCACGGTCGGGACACGCAATCAGCCCCAGCATTTT.